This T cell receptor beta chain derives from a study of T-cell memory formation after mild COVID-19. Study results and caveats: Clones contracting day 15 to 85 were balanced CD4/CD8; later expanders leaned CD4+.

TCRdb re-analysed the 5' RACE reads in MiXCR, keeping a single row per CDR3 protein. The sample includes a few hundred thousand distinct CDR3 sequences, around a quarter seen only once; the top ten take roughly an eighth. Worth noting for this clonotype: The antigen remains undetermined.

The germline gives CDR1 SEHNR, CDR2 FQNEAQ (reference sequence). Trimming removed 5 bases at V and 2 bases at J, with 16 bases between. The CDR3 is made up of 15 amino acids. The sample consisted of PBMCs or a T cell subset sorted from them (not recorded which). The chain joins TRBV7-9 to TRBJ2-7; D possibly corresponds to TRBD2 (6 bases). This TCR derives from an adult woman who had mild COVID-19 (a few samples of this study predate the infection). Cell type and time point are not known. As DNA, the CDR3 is TGTGCCAGCAGCCGCCGTGGGACTTTCACCTACGAGCAGTACTTC. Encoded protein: CASSRRGTFTYEQYF.